Shown below are 25 T cell receptor beta chains from a single sample sequenced in a study of CXCR3-negative and CXCR3-positive naive CD8 T cells. Points from the study as a whole: Hydrophobicity was higher for TRB CDR3s found in CXCR3-positive naive cells than in CXCR3-negative naive cells.

The TRB libraries of cDNA were built by UMI-labeled 5' RACE. TCRdb reprocessed the 5' RACE reads and stores each CDR3 protein as one record, lacking DNA. The listing records 100,000 to 150,000 distinct CDR3 sequences. Which antigens these TCRs recognize remains unknown. Material for sequencing was naive CXCR3+ CD8+ T cells from blood. Subset: CD45RO-CCR7+CD27+CD95- naive CD8+ T cells expressing CXCR3 (TNR3+). These receptors all stem from a human donor in good health. Some clones in this sample may be carry-over from other donors' samples.

The CDR3 region is CASSLGPSYRTNYGYTF. The chain is built from TRBV13 and TRBJ1-2. Germline assignment: CDR1 PRHDT and CDR2 FYEKMQ (reference sequence). This CDR3 has 17 amino acids.

This chain links TRBV6-6 with TRBJ2-7; TCRdb designates TRBD1, a call that cannot be tested without DNA. There are 13 residues in the CDR3. Germline assignment: CDR1 MNHNY and CDR2 SVGAGI (reference sequence). The CDR3 sequence: CASSYSQGLEQYF.

V gene TRBV12-3 or TRBV12-4 combines with J gene TRBJ2-7; TCRdb picks TRBD1, but there is no DNA to check that call. The CDR3 is 15 amino acids. CDR3 region: CASSLEQGWSYEQYF.

The gene calls are TRBV3-1 and TRBJ2-3; the TCRdb call, TRBD1, lacks DNA for checking. This CDR3 has 16 amino acids. Per germline, CDR1 LGHDT and CDR2 YNNKEL (reference sequence). CDR3 loop: CASSPGQVESTDTQYF.

The rearrangement uses TRBV9 and TRBJ1-2; without DNA, the TCRdb call of TRBD1 cannot be checked. Germline CDR1 is SGDLS and CDR2 is YYNGEE. This CDR3 contains 19 residues. The CDR3 loop reads CASSVNPRRSDREIYGYTF. Variable domain in full (rest from reference TRBV9 and TRBJ1-2): DSGVTQTPKHLITATGQRVTLRCSPRSGDLSVYWYQQSLDQGLQFLIQYYNGEERAKGNILERFSAQQFPDLHSELNLSSLELGDSALYFCASSVNPRRSDREIYGYTFGSGTRLTVV.

V gene TRBV9 combines with J gene TRBJ2-1; without DNA, the TCRdb call of TRBD2 cannot be checked. Germline CDR1 is SGDLS and CDR2 is YYNGEE. CDR3 length equals 16 residues. CDR3 in amino acids: CASSVSDTVLWNEQFF.

The genes are TRBV6-4 and TRBJ2-7; TCRdb indicates TRBD2, and absent DNA this call remains unverified. The germline CDR1 and CDR2 sequences are MRHNA and SNTAGT. The CDR3 runs to 14 residues. Here the CDR3 reads CASSVTSGVYEQYF.

The chain is built from TRBV2 and TRBJ1-3. There are 13 residues in the CDR3. Looked up from germline, CDR1 is SNHLY and CDR2 is FYNNEI. CDR3 loop: CAREQGSGNTIYF. Filled out from reference TRBV2 and TRBJ1-3, the complete variable domain reads EPEVTQTPSHQVTQMGQEVILRCVPISNHLYFYWYRQILGQKVEFLVSFYNNEISEKSEIFDDQFSVERPDGSNFTLKIRSTKLEDSAMYFCAREQGSGNTIYFGEGSWLTVV.

V and J are TRBV18 and TRBJ2-1; TCRdb reports TRBD2, a call that lacks DNA to check it against. This CDR3 is built from 21 residues. Germline V CDR1 and CDR2: KGHSH, LQKENI. This CDR3 reads CASSLPGPLRGPPGGYNEQFF.

The rearrangement links TRBV5-5 to TRBJ2-2; TCRdb lists TRBD2, though no DNA is available to test this call. CDR3 length: 18 amino acids. CDR1 is SGHKS and CDR2 is YYEKEE in the germline V gene (reference sequence). CDR3 in amino acids: CASSLYLSSGRVDGELFF.

The chain's CDR3 is CASGFGRQGFDTQYF. The rearrangement joins TRBV5-5 to TRBJ2-3; TCRdb names TRBD1, which stays unverified in the absence of DNA. The length of the CDR3 is 15 residues. In germline, CDR1 is SGHKS, CDR2 YYEKEE (reference sequence).

V and J are TRBV29-1 and TRBJ2-2. The CDR3 consists of 13 residues. Per the germline V gene, CDR1 is SQVTM and CDR2 is ANQGSEA. The CDR3 loop is CSVDWMNTGELFF.

V usage is TRBV3-1 and J usage is TRBJ1-2; TCRdb indicates TRBD1, and absent DNA this call remains unverified. Looked up from germline, CDR1 is LGHDT and CDR2 is YNNKEL (reference sequence). CDR3 size: 18 residues. CDR3 amino acids: CASSQVPRLTGVVNGYTF.

The V gene is TRBV27, the J gene TRBJ2-1; no DNA is available, so the TRBD2 call from TCRdb remains unchecked. Germline values: CDR1 MNHEY, CDR2 SMNVEV (reference sequence). CDR3 length: 15 residues. CDR3 loop: CASSPLAGVHYEQFF.

V gene TRBV29-1 combines with J gene TRBJ1-2; TCRdb lists TRBD1, though no DNA is available to test this call. This CDR3 comprises 13 residues. Germline V lookup: CDR1 SQVTM, CDR2 ANQGSEA. The CDR3 region is CSVEDNREDGYTF.

The gene calls are TRBV5-1 and TRBJ2-5; TCRdb's D call, TRBD2, is unchecked because there is no DNA. This CDR3 comprises 13 residues. Germline V gene sequence: CDR1 SGHRS, CDR2 YFSETQ. The CDR3 region is CASSMVEGKTQYF.

V and J are TRBV7-9 and TRBJ2-7; TCRdb proposes TRBD1, but this gene call is untestable without DNA. The germline gives CDR1 SEHNR, CDR2 FQNEAQ (reference sequence). The CDR3 has 14 amino acids. This chain's CDR3 is CASSLGIRDYEQYF. Supplemented by reference TRBV7-9 and TRBJ2-7, the full variable domain reads DTGVSQNPRHKITKRGQNVTFRCDPISEHNRLYWYRQTLGQGPEFLTYFQNEAQLEKSRLLSDRFSAERPKGSFSTLEIQRTEQGDSAMYLCASSLGIRDYEQYFGPGTRLTVT.

CDR3 amino acids: CASSESGGARADTQYF. The chain joins TRBV6-4 to TRBJ2-3; TCRdb outputs TRBD2, but without DNA this stays unchecked. Germline V CDR1 and CDR2: MRHNA, SNTAGT. This CDR3 region has 16 residues.

The CDR3: CASSKPALAEETQYF. The chain uses TRBV6-6 and TRBJ2-5; TCRdb lists TRBD2, though no DNA is available to test this call. Germline values: CDR1 MNHNY, CDR2 SVGAGI (reference sequence). The CDR3 runs to 15 residues.

The CDR3 loop reads CSGQASTREQFF. The chain employs TRBV29-1 and TRBJ2-1. This CDR3 region has 12 residues. Germline CDR1 SQVTM, CDR2 ANQGSEA.

The genes are TRBV5-1 and TRBJ2-3; TCRdb designates TRBD1, a call that cannot be tested without DNA. Germline V gene data show CDR1 as SGHRS and CDR2 as YFSETQ. CDR3 length equals 17 residues. This CDR3 reads CASSYTPGTQRADTQYF.

V gene TRBV9 combines with J gene TRBJ2-2; without DNA, the TCRdb call of TRBD2 cannot be checked. The germline V gene has CDR1 SGDLS and CDR2 YYNGEE. This CDR3 has 15 amino acids. This CDR3 is CASSTSGTSAGELFF. The whole variable domain, filled in from reference TRBV9 and TRBJ2-2, reads DSGVTQTPKHLITATGQRVTLRCSPRSGDLSVYWYQQSLDQGLQFLIQYYNGEERAKGNILERFSAQQFPDLHSELNLSSLELGDSALYFCASSTSGTSAGELFFGEGSRLTVL.

This rearrangement joins TRBV7-9 to TRBJ2-7; TCRdb selects TRBD1, and the lack of DNA leaves this call unchecked. CDR1 is SEHNR, CDR2 FQNEAQ, per germline (reference sequence). The CDR3 is 15 residues long. CDR3 protein: CASSSPGVLKGEQYF. Combining the CDR3 with reference TRBV7-9 and TRBJ2-7 gives the whole variable domain DTGVSQNPRHKITKRGQNVTFRCDPISEHNRLYWYRQTLGQGPEFLTYFQNEAQLEKSRLLSDRFSAERPKGSFSTLEIQRTEQGDSAMYLCASSSPGVLKGEQYFGPGTRLTVT.

The gene calls are TRBV19 and TRBJ1-5; TCRdb picks TRBD1, but there is no DNA to check that call. This CDR3 is 16 amino acids long. Germline-derived CDR1 and CDR2 are LNHDA and SQIVND (reference sequence). The CDR3 sequence is CASKKGTRGLNQPQHF.

The chain links TRBV28 to TRBJ2-1; the D gene TCRdb calls, TRBD1, cannot be checked with no DNA. The CDR3 totals 17 residues. CDR1 and CDR2 (germline): MDHEN, SYDVKM. CDR3 sequence: CASSLDPPGTWQSEQFF.